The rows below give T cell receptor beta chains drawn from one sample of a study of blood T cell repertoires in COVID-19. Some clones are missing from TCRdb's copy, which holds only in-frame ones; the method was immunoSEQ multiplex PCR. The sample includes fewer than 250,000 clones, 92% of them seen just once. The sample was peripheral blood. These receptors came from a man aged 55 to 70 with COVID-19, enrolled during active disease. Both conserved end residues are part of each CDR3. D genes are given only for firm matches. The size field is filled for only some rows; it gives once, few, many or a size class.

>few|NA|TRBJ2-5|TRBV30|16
CAWAPTGYRLKETQYF
TGTGCCTGGGCCCCAACAGGGTATCGGCTCAAAGAGACCCAGTACTTC
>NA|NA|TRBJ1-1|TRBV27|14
CASSLIGGEVDAFF
TGTGCCAGCAGTTTGATCGGGGGTGAAGTGGATGCTTTCTTT
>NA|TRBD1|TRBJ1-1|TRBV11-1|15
CASGKRTGPNTEAFF
TGTGCCAGCGGAAAGCGGACAGGACCGAACACTGAAGCTTTCTTT
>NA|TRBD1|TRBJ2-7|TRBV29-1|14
CSVEPDRVGCEQYF
TGCAGCGTGGAGCCGGACAGGGTAGGATGCGAGCAGTACTTC
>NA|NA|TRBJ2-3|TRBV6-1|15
CASSENRASTDTQYF
TGTGCCAGCAGTGAAAACAGGGCTAGCACAGATACGCAGTATTTT
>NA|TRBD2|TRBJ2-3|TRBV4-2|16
CASSQTASGRPDTQYF
TGTGCCAGCAGCCAAACTGCCAGCGGGAGGCCAGATACGCAGTATTTT
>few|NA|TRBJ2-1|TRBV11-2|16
CASSLALSSAYNEQFF
TGTGCCAGCAGCTTAGCGTTGTCTAGCGCATACAATGAGCAGTTCTTC
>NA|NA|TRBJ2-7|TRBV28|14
CASSFMGGSYEQYF
TGTGCCAGCAGTTTCATGGGGGGCTCCTACGAGCAGTACTTC
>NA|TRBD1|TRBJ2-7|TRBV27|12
CASKTGRYEQYF
TGTGCCAGCAAGACAGGGCGGTACGAGCAGTACTTC
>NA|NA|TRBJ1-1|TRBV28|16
CASSLPGLKRGTEAFF
TGTGCCAGCAGTCTACCGGGACTAAAAAGGGGTACTGAAGCTTTCTTT
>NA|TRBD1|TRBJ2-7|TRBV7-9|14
CASTPGTGAYEQYF
TGTGCCAGCACGCCCGGGACAGGGGCCTACGAGCAGTACTTC
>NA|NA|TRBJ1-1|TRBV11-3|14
CASSSGSPNTEAFF
TGTGCCAGCAGCTCTGGGAGCCCGAACACTGAAGCTTTCTTT
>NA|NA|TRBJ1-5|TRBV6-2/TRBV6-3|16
CASSYAWRTGNQPQHF
TGTGCCAGCAGTTATGCCTGGAGAACAGGGAATCAGCCCCAGCATTTT
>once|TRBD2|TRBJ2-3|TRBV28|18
CASRNQGLAASGGDTQYF
TGTGCCAGTCGGAACCAAGGACTAGCGGCAAGCGGGGGAGATACGCAGTATTTT
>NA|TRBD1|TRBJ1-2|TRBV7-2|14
CASSYGGQGYGYTF
TGTGCCAGCAGCTATGGGGGACAGGGCTATGGCTACACCTTC
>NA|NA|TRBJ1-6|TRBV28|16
CASSFQGLIFNSPLHF
TGTGCCAGCAGTTTTCAGGGTTTAATTTTTAATTCACCCCTCCACTTT
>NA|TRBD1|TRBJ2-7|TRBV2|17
CASSEGTGTTRVYEQYF
TGTGCCAGCAGTGAGGGGACAGGGACCACCCGGGTCTACGAGCAGTACTTC
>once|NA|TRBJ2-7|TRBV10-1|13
CASGPRAGGEQYF
TGCGCCAGCGGTCCCCGGGCGGGCGGCGAGCAGTACTTC
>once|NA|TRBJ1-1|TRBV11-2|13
CASSLTEGTEAFF
TGTGCCAGCAGCTTAACCGAGGGTACTGAAGCTTTCTTT
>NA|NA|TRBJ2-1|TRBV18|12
CASSPSLGEQFF
TGTGCCAGCTCACCAAGCCTCGGGGAGCAGTTCTTC
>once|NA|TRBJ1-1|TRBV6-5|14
CASSATGMNTEAFF
TGTGCCAGCAGCGCTACAGGCATGAACACTGAAGCTTTCTTT
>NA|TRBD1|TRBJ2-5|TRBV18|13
CASSQGQQETQYF
TGTGCCAGCTCCCAGGGACAGCAAGAGACCCAGTACTTC
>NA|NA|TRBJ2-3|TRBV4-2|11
CASSDSDTQYF
TGTGCCAGCAGCGATAGCGATACGCAGTATTTT
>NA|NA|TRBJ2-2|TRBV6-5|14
CASSWGTSTGELFF
TGTGCCAGCAGTTGGGGGACTTCGACCGGGGAGCTGTTTTTT
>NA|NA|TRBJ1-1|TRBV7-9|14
CASSLRGRNTEAFF
TGTGCCAGCAGCTTAAGAGGGCGGAACACTGAAGCTTTCTTT
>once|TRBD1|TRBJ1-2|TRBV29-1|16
CSVKMGGQRGQGGYTF
TGCAGCGTTAAAATGGGAGGACAGAGGGGGCAAGGTGGCTACACCTTC